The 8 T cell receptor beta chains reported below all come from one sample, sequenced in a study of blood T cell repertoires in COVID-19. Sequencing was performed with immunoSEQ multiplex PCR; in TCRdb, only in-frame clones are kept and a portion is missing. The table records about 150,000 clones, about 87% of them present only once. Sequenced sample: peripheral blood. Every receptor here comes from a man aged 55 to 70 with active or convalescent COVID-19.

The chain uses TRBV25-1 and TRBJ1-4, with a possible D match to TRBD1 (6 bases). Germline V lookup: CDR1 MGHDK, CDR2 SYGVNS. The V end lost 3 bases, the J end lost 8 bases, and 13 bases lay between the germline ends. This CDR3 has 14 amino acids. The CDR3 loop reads CASSDGQGLEKLFF. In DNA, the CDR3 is TGTGCCAGCAGTGACGGGCAGGGGTTAGAAAAACTGTTTTTT.

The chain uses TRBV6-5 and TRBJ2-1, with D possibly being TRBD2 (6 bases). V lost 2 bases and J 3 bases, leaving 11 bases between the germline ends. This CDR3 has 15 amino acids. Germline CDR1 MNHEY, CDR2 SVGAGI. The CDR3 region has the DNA TGTGCCAGCAGTTACGCTGGGGGGTACTACAATGAGCAGTTCTTC. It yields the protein CASSYAGGYYNEQFF.

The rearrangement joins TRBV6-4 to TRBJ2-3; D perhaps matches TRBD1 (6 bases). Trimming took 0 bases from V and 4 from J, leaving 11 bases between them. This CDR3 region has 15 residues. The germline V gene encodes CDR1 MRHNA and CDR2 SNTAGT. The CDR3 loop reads CASSDSSQGSDTQYF. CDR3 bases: TGTGCCAGCAGTGACTCGTCACAGGGTTCAGATACGCAGTATTTT.

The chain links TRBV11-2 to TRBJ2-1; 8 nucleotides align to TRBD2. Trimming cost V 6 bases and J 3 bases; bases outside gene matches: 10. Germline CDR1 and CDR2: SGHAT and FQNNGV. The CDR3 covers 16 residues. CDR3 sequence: CASRFSGKGIYNEQFF. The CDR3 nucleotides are TGTGCCAGCAGATTTAGCGGGAAAGGAATCTACAATGAGCAGTTCTTC.

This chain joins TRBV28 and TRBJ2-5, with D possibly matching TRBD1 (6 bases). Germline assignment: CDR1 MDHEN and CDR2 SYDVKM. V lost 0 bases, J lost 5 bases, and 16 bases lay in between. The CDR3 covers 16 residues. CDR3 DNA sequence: TGTGCCAGCAGTTTATGGGTAGGACAGATGAGGGAGACCCAGTACTTC. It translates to CASSLWVGQMRETQYF.

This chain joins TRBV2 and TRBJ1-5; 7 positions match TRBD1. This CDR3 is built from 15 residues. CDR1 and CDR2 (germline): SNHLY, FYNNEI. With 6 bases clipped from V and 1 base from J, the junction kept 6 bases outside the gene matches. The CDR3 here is CASRGQTGSNQPQHF. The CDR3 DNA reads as TGTGCCAGCAGAGGGCAGACAGGGAGCAATCAGCCCCAGCATTTT.

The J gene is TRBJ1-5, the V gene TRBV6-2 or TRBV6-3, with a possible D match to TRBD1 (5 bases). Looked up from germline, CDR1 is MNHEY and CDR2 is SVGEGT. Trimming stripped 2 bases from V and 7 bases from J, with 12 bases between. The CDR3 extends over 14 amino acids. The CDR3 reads CASSYLARAQPQHF. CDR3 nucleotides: TGTGCCAGCAGTTACCTGGCCAGGGCCCAGCCCCAGCATTTT.

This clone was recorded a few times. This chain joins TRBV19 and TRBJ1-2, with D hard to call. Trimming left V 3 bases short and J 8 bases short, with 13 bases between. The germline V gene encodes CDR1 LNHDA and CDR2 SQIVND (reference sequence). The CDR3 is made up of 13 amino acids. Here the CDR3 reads CASSIERYSGYTF. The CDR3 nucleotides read TGTGCCAGTAGTATTGAAAGGTATAGCGGCTACACCTTC.